Within the sample, the clone carrying this T cell receptor (beta chain) is medium-sized. Produced via immunoSEQ multiplex PCR; TCRdb's table is partial and in-frame only. The sample holds 60,000 to 70,000 clones, around 80% seen once. The data were obtained in a study of radiotherapy plus CTLA-4 blockade in lung cancer. After removal of 1 base from V and 0 bases from J, the junction contained 5 bases not matched to a gene. The germline gives CDR1 LGHNA, CDR2 YSLEER. The CDR3 runs to 16 residues. This clonotype originated in a human donor with non-small cell lung cancer who had a complete response to radiotherapy plus ipilimumab. This chain uses TRBV4-3 with TRBJ2-7; 8 bases match TRBD2. Sequenced here: peripheral blood, sampled from a patient treated with radiotherapy plus ipilimumab. Written as DNA, the CDR3 is TGCGCCAGCAGCCAAGCGGAAAGCGGGAGCTCCTACGAGCAGTACTTC. Translated, it gives CASSQAESGSSYEQYF.